One sample yielded the 21 T cell receptor beta chains listed below, sequenced in a study of blood T cell repertoires in COVID-19. TCRdb's table, derived via immunoSEQ multiplex PCR, lists solely in-frame clones and lacks some. In the table there are under 65,000 clones, approximately 90% of which are singletons. The material sequenced was peripheral blood. Every receptor here comes from a man aged 45-65 years with acute or convalescent COVID-19.

The chain combines TRBV30 with TRBJ2-3; TRBD2 matches at 11 bases. V lost 1 base and J lost 4; bases outside the gene matches: 1. This CDR3 spans 14 amino acids. Looked up from germline, CDR1 is GTSNPN and CDR2 is SVGIG (reference sequence). The CDR3 DNA follows: TGTGCCTGGAGTGCTAGCGGGGGGTCAGATACGCAGTATTTT. Its translation is CAWSASGGSDTQYF.

The chain is built from TRBV7-2 and TRBJ2-1, with 10 nucleotides matching TRBD2. Germline CDR1 and CDR2: SGHTA and FQGNSA. V shed 3 bases and J 8 bases; nucleotides not matched to a gene: 10. This CDR3 spans 16 amino acids. The CDR3 DNA reads TGTGCCAGCAGCTTGAGCGGGGGGGCCGGCGGGGATGAGCAGTTCTTC. This codes for CASSLSGGAGGDEQFF.

J is TRBJ2-7 and V is TRBV21-1; TRBD2, the D gene given by the table, was not confirmed from the DNA. TRBV21-1 is annotated as a pseudogene. The CDR3 is 19 amino acids. CDR3 amino acids: CASSKDPPLWQRKPYEQYF. CDR3 DNA: TGTGCCAGCAGCAAAGATCCCCCTTTGTGGCAGCGAAAGCCCTACGAGCAGTACTTC.

V gene TRBV5-1 combines with J gene TRBJ2-1; 14 nucleotides align to TRBD2. V shed 4 bases, J shed 7 bases, and the junction held 10 bases outside the gene matches. The V gene's germline CDR1 is SGHRS and CDR2 YFSETQ. This CDR3 is 17 amino acids long. The CDR3 DNA follows: TGCGCCAGCAGCGCCGCGCGACTAGCGGGGGGGCTAAATGAGCAGTTCTTC. Its translation: CASSAARLAGGLNEQFF.

V and J are TRBV5-5 and TRBJ2-3; 7 nucleotides line up with TRBD1. The CDR3 has 18 amino acids. Trimming cost V 4 bases and J 6 bases; bases outside gene matches: 20. Germline V CDR1 and CDR2: SGHKS, YYEKEE (reference sequence). The CDR3 spells CASSPEILRQGPRDTQYF. The CDR3 DNA sequence: TGTGCCAGCAGCCCTGAAATCCTACGACAGGGACCCCGGGATACGCAGTATTTT.

The gene calls are TRBV27 and TRBJ1-5; a possible D gene is TRBD1 (5 bases). The V end was cut by 4 bases, the J end by 0 bases, with 19 bases between. Per germline, CDR1 MNHEY and CDR2 SMNVEV (reference sequence). The CDR3 runs to 18 residues. CDR3 coding DNA: TGTGCCAGCAGTTCGCCCCTTAACAGACAGTATAGCAATCAGCCCCAGCATTTT. Its protein is CASSSPLNRQYSNQPQHF.

The chain uses TRBV19 and TRBJ1-2; D gene unclear. Per the germline V gene, CDR1 is LNHDA and CDR2 is SQIVND (reference sequence). The CDR3 is made up of 11 amino acids. With 6 bases removed from V and 8 bases from J, the gap between germline ends came to 10 bases. CDR3 coding DNA: TGTGCCAGTAGCCTTGGGCGCGGCTACACCTTC. This codes for CASSLGRGYTF.

The chain combines TRBV7-9 with TRBJ2-1; D gene ambiguous. V was trimmed by 4 bases and J by 3 bases, leaving 19 bases between them. CDR3 size: 17 residues. The germline V gene encodes CDR1 SEHNR and CDR2 FQNEAQ (reference sequence). Here the CDR3 DNA reads TGTGCCAGCAGCTCTCTAGGTTCCCGCCCGGGCTACAATGAGCAGTTCTTC. Translation gives CASSSLGSRPGYNEQFF. The variable domain in full, completed from reference TRBV7-9 and TRBJ2-1, reads DTGVSQNPRHKITKRGQNVTFRCDPISEHNRLYWYRQTLGQGPEFLTYFQNEAQLEKSRLLSDRFSAERPKGSFSTLEIQRTEQGDSAMYLCASSSLGSRPGYNEQFFGPGTRLTVL.

The chain couples TRBV2 to TRBJ1-1, with TRBD1 as a possible D gene (5 bases). Germline CDR1 SNHLY, CDR2 FYNNEI. The CDR3 extends over 13 amino acids. The ends were cut back, 5 bases at V and 1 base at J, with 8 bases in the middle. CDR3 sequence: CASSNGQNTEAFF. CDR3 in DNA: TGTGCCAGCAGTAACGGACAGAACACTGAAGCTTTCTTT.

The chain recombines TRBV25-1 with TRBJ1-1; TRBD1 agrees at 8 bases. V lost 2 bases to trimming and J lost 10 bases; unmatched junction nucleotides: 3. The CDR3 loop spans 12 amino acids. Germline CDR1 reads MGHDK; CDR2 reads SYGVNS. CDR3 amino acids: CASSEQGARAFF. The CDR3 bases are TGTGCCAGCAGTGAACAGGGGGCGAGAGCTTTCTTT.

This clone occurred a few times. The gene calls are TRBV29-1 and TRBJ1-1; a weak D match, TRBD1 (6 bases). V dropped 6 bases and J dropped 0 bases, with 17 bases sitting between them. The CDR3 loop spans 15 amino acids. Germline assignment: CDR1 SQVTM and CDR2 ANQGSEA. The CDR3 spells CSVVGTLFMNTEAFF. For the CDR3, the DNA is TGCAGCGTAGTAGGGACATTATTCATGAACACTGAAGCTTTCTTT.

The chain recombines TRBV24-1 with TRBJ1-4, with TRBD1 matching 8 bases. Germline CDR1 and CDR2: KGHDR and SFDVKD. CDR3 length equals 17 residues. The junction had 9 bases not matched to a gene; V was cut back by 4 bases and J by 3 bases. CDR3: CATSDPDRGYANEKLFF. The CDR3 DNA reads TGTGCCACCAGTGACCCAGACAGGGGATATGCTAATGAAAAACTGTTTTTT.

The chain combines TRBV12-5 with TRBJ1-2; D is unresolved. Per germline, CDR1 LGHNT and CDR2 FRNRAP. The CDR3 is 13 residues long. The V end lost 0 bases, the J end lost 6 bases, and 8 bases lay between the germline ends. CDR3 in amino acids: CASGLVPQDGYTF. The CDR3 DNA sequence: TGTGCTAGTGGTTTGGTACCGCAGGATGGCTACACCTTC. The variable domain in full, completed from reference TRBV12-5 and TRBJ1-2, reads DARVTQTPRHKVTEMGQEVTMRCQPILGHNTVFWYRQTMMQGLELLAYFRNRAPLDDSGMPKDRFSAEMPDATLATLKIQPSEPRDSAVYFCASGLVPQDGYTFGSGTRLTVV.

This clone has a single count. V is TRBV6-5 and J is TRBJ2-1; 7 bases are a match to TRBD2. This CDR3 is 13 amino acids long. Per the germline V gene, CDR1 is MNHEY and CDR2 is SVGAGI. Germline trimming cut 6 bases from V and 7 bases from J; bases unmatched to any gene: 6. CDR3 DNA: TGTGCCAGCAGGAAAAGCGGGGAAAATGAGCAGTTCTTC. Amino acids: CASRKSGENEQFF.

The rearrangement joins TRBV2 to TRBJ2-3, with D hard to call. The CDR3 is 13 residues long. Germline V gene sequence: CDR1 SNHLY, CDR2 FYNNEI. V was pared by 3 bases and J by 4 bases, with 8 bases between. The CDR3 region is CASSDGRADTQYF. As DNA, the CDR3 is TGTGCCAGCAGTGATGGTCGGGCAGATACGCAGTATTTT.

This chain uses TRBV29-1 with TRBJ1-5; D is uncertain. CDR3 length equals 15 residues. The germline CDR1 and CDR2 sequences are SQVTM and ANQGSEA. V was trimmed by 4 bases and J by 6 bases, leaving 19 bases between them. The CDR3 protein is CSVGTTEEGGQPQHF. The CDR3, as DNA: TGCAGCGTTGGGACGACGGAGGAGGGAGGTCAGCCCCAGCATTTT.

The chain combines TRBV2 with TRBJ2-7, with 9 bases matching TRBD1. The CDR3 sequence is 16 residues long. With V trimmed by 0 bases and J by 0 bases, 3 bases remained unmatched. Germline V CDR1 and CDR2: SNHLY, FYNNEI. The CDR3 nucleotides are TGTGCCAGCAGTGAAGCTCCGGGACAGGGCTCCTACGAGCAGTACTTC. This gives the protein CASSEAPGQGSYEQYF.

This rearrangement joins TRBV7-8 to TRBJ2-3; D is unclear. The CDR3 runs to 15 residues. Germline V gene lookup returns CDR1 SGHVS and CDR2 FQNEAQ. The V gene lost 0 bases and the J gene lost 1 base, with 8 bases spanning the gap. DNA of the CDR3: TGTGCCAGCAGCTTAGCGCTCGCAGGCACAGATACGCAGTATTTT. Amino acid sequence: CASSLALAGTDTQYF.

The chain links TRBV9 to TRBJ2-7, with 10 positions matching TRBD1. Germline V gene data show CDR1 as SGDLS and CDR2 as YYNGEE. Trimming cost V 4 bases and J 5 bases; bases outside gene matches: 12. This CDR3 region has 16 residues. The CDR3 sequence is CASSPPGTGAINEQYF. The DNA of the CDR3 is TGTGCCAGCAGCCCACCCGGGACAGGGGCTATCAACGAGCAGTACTTC.

This clone appeared once. The CDR3 DNA follows: TGTGCCAGCACTTTCACTAGCACCTTGTTCTTC. It codes for CASTFTSTLFF. V is TRBV12-3 or TRBV12-4 and J is TRBJ2-1, with a tentative D call TRBD2 (6 bases). The CDR3 loop spans 11 amino acids. Trimming pared 7 bases from V and 15 bases from J, leaving 16 bases between.

This sequence joins TRBV20-1 and TRBJ2-3, with 7 bases fitting TRBD1. V shed 3 bases, J shed 4 bases, and the junction held 13 bases outside the gene matches. Germline lookup yields CDR1 DFQATT and CDR2 SNEGSKA (reference sequence). The CDR3 sequence is 16 residues long. CDR3 amino acids: CSASSRQGVHADTQYF. CDR3 nucleotide sequence: TGCAGTGCTAGTTCCAGACAGGGTGTGCACGCAGATACGCAGTATTTT.